This T cell receptor beta chain stems from a study of shared clonotypes between healthy human individuals. Study-wide results and limits: Naive CD4 clonotypes were shared across a handful of donors at about 5.3%.

To note about this clone: The antigen remains undetermined.

The protocol was immunoSEQ multiplex PCR, while the TCRdb copy is restricted to in-frame clones and leaves out a portion. The sample lists roughly 760,000 clones, around 67% occurring once. The V end lost 5 bases, the J end lost 7 bases, and 15 bases lay between the germline ends. Germline V CDR1 and CDR2: LNHDA, SQIVND (reference sequence). CDR3 size: 13 residues. The TCR comes from a woman aged 25 to 39 in good health. This chain links TRBV19 with TRBJ2-7; D unclear. Sequences were obtained from memory CD4+ T cells sorted from blood. Subset reported: CD45RA-negative fraction. CDR3 amino acids: CASSPGRSGEQYF. In nucleotides, the CDR3 is TGTGCCAGTAGTCCGGGTAGAAGTGGAGAGCAGTACTTC.